These 30 T cell receptor beta chains came from one sample sequenced in a study of T cell changes during pregnancy in multiple sclerosis (dated by TCRdb to about 2019). Libraries were made using the immunoSEQ multiplex PCR assay. In its TCRdb copy, this immuneACCESS table keeps in-frame sequences only and misses some clones. Where compared with another copy, unresolved V genes explain less than half of these, and the others have no known cause. The sample table holds 65,000 to 85,000 clones, of which 80% to 90% were seen once. The ten largest clones take up 0.9% of the sample. Source: peripheral blood, taken in the first trimester of pregnancy. The receptors stem from a female donor in good health, enrolled as a control in a pregnancy study.

The V and J genes are TRBV6-4 and TRBJ1-2; 7 bases are shared with TRBD1. The germline CDR1 and CDR2 sequences are MRHNA and SNTAGT. CDR3 length equals 15 residues. Trimming at V came to 2 bases and at J to 4 bases, leaving 7 bases not matched to a gene. CDR3 coding DNA: TGTGCCAGCAGTGACACAGAGACAGGGAGCTATGGCTACACCTTC. Protein sequence: CASSDTETGSYGYTF.

This clone was detected only once. This chain joins TRBV5-4 and TRBJ2-7, with 10 bases fitting TRBD1. V was pared by 0 bases and J by 7 bases, with 16 bases of the junction left unmatched. Germline assignment: CDR1 SGHNT and CDR2 YYREEE (reference sequence). CDR3 length equals 18 residues. Here the CDR3 reads CASSLAGRGTGVFREQYF. In nucleotides, the CDR3 is TGTGCCAGCAGCTTGGCGGGCAGAGGGACAGGGGTTTTCAGAGAGCAGTACTTC.

J is TRBJ1-4 and V is TRBV7-9, with D possibly being TRBD1 (5 bases). CDR3 size: 15 residues. Per germline, CDR1 SEHNR and CDR2 FQNEAQ (reference sequence). Deletions cut 5 bases from V and 2 bases from J, with 12 bases between. In nucleotides, the CDR3 is TGTGCCAGCAGCGCGACAGATTCGACTAATGAAAAACTGTTTTTT. It encodes CASSATDSTNEKLFF.

This chain connects TRBV30 to TRBJ1-4, with 7 bases aligning to TRBD1. This CDR3 is built from 15 residues. The germline V gene has CDR1 GTSNPN and CDR2 SVGIG (reference sequence). Losses at the gene ends were 3 bases for V and 4 bases for J; bases not matched to a gene: 8. The CDR3 is CAWRNTGTVNEKLFF. The CDR3 DNA reads TGTGCCTGGAGGAACACGGGGACAGTTAATGAAAAACTGTTTTTT. Full variable domain (remainder filled in from reference TRBV30 and TRBJ1-4): SQTIHQWPATLVQPVGSPLSLECTVEGTSNPNLYWYRQAAGRGLQLLFYSVGIGQISSEVPQNLSASRPQDRQFILSSKKLLLSDSGFYLCAWRNTGTVNEKLFFGSGTQLSVL.

V gene TRBV25-1 combines with J gene TRBJ1-3; D may be TRBD1 (6 bases). CDR3 length equals 15 residues. Germline V gene sequence: CDR1 MGHDK, CDR2 SYGVNS. Trimming stripped 3 bases from V and 2 bases from J, with 11 bases between. For the CDR3, the DNA is TGTGCCAGCAGTGAGGCAGGGGCGGCTGGAAACACCATATATTTT. Translation gives CASSEAGAAGNTIYF.

The genes are TRBV7-2 and TRBJ2-3, with TRBD1 matching over 7 bases. The CDR3 runs 16 residues. The V and J ends lost 3 bases and 0 bases, in that order; junction bases with no gene match: 6. The germline V gene encodes CDR1 SGHTA and CDR2 FQGNSA. CDR3 protein: CASSFRTGASTDTQYF. The CDR3 nucleotides read TGTGCCAGCAGCTTCCGGACAGGAGCTAGCACAGATACGCAGTATTTT.

This sequence joins TRBV29-1 and TRBJ2-2, with 13 bases matching TRBD2. The CDR3 spans 15 residues. Germline V CDR1 and CDR2: SQVTM, ANQGSEA. With V trimmed by 7 bases and J by 3 bases, 5 bases remained unmatched. The CDR3 sequence: CSARTSGSDTGELFF. The DNA of the CDR3 is TGCAGCGCTCGGACTAGCGGGAGCGACACCGGGGAGCTGTTTTTT.

The chain links TRBV4-1 to TRBJ1-2; TRBD1 is a possible D gene (6 bases). Trimming removed 1 base from V and 5 bases from J, with 14 bases in between. This CDR3 region has 15 residues. The V gene's germline CDR1 is MGHRA and CDR2 YSYEKL. CDR3 residues: CASSQGSGTTYGYTF. The CDR3 DNA reads as TGCGCCAGCAGCCAAGGTTCCGGGACAACTTATGGCTACACCTTC.

The CDR3 here is CASSLGVGLGKYGYTF. In nucleotides, the CDR3 is TGTGCCAGCAGTTTAGGAGTGGGGCTTGGGAAATATGGCTACACCTTC. This chain joins TRBV27 and TRBJ1-2, with D perhaps matching TRBD1 (5 bases). This CDR3 is 16 amino acids long. Between the trimmed V and J ends, which lost 2 bases and 5 bases, there was a span of 18 bases. The germline V gene has CDR1 MNHEY and CDR2 SMNVEV (reference sequence).

A remark on this clone: At one end the junction does not follow the germline gene, possibly because of a read error. This CDR3 is CATGRGGQESNQPQHF. For the CDR3, the DNA is TGTGCCACCGGCAGAGGGGGCCAGGAAAGCAATCAGCCCCAGCATTTT. This chain links TRBV15 with TRBJ1-5; 7 nucleotides match TRBD1. The germline V gene has CDR1 LNHNV and CDR2 YYDKDF (reference sequence). This CDR3 contains 16 residues.

This chain joins TRBV5-1 and TRBJ2-3, with D maybe TRBD2 (6 bases). V was pared by 0 bases and J by 0 bases, with 11 bases between. The CDR3 has 16 amino acids. In germline, CDR1 is SGHRS, CDR2 YFSETQ. CDR3 sequence: CASSLDAGTSTDTQYF. As DNA, the CDR3 is TGCGCCAGCAGCTTGGACGCCGGGACTAGCACAGATACGCAGTATTTT.

This clone was seen only once. V usage is TRBV6-5 and J usage is TRBJ1-1, with TRBD1 as a possible D gene (6 bases). Germline CDR1 and CDR2: MNHEY and SVGAGI. CDR3 size: 15 residues. With 0 bases removed from V and 6 bases from J, the gap between germline ends came to 14 bases. Here the CDR3 reads CASSYSRGGWAEAFF. CDR3 DNA sequence: TGTGCCAGCAGTTACTCGAGGGGGGGCTGGGCTGAAGCTTTCTTT.

Concerning this clone: Other DNA sequences of this sample code for an identical CDR3. The rearrangement joins TRBV5-5 to TRBJ1-1, with TRBD1 matching 10 bases. Germline V lookup: CDR1 SGHKS, CDR2 YYEKEE (reference sequence). There are 15 residues in the CDR3. Trimming at V came to 2 bases and at J to 5 bases, leaving 6 bases not matched to a gene. In nucleotides, the CDR3 is TGTGCCAGCAGCTTCAGACAGGGGGCAGGGACTGAAGCTTTCTTT. It yields the protein CASSFRQGAGTEAFF.

The chain couples TRBV27 to TRBJ2-7; 9 bases are shared with TRBD2. The V and J ends lost 4 bases and 6 bases, in that order; junction bases with no gene match: 13. Germline V gives CDR1 MNHEY, CDR2 SMNVEV (reference sequence). This CDR3 spans 16 amino acids. The CDR3 here is CASSSRTRATSGEQYF. CDR3 bases: TGTGCCAGCAGTTCCCGGACCCGAGCGACTAGCGGCGAGCAGTACTTC.

The V and J genes are TRBV2 and TRBJ1-1; possible D gene TRBD1, 6 bases. V lost 6 bases, J lost 1 base, and 9 bases lay in between. Per germline, CDR1 SNHLY and CDR2 FYNNEI. CDR3 length: 13 amino acids. The CDR3 region has the DNA TGTGCCAGCAGGAAGACAGGGAACACTGAAGCTTTCTTT. It is translated as CASRKTGNTEAFF.

The V and J genes are TRBV29-1 and TRBJ1-6; D perhaps matches TRBD1 (6 bases). The germline CDR1 and CDR2 sequences are SQVTM and ANQGSEA. Trimming pared 4 bases from V and 6 bases from J, leaving 10 bases between. The CDR3 is 13 residues long. CDR3 in amino acids: CSVGDRLNSPLHF. The CDR3 DNA follows: TGCAGCGTTGGCGACAGGCTTAATTCACCCCTCCACTTT.

The rearrangement links TRBV5-6 to TRBJ1-3; tentatively, D is TRBD1 (5 bases). The CDR3 has 15 amino acids. V was cut by 4 bases and J by 0 bases, with 11 bases left in between. Germline V gives CDR1 SGHDT, CDR2 YYEEEE. The CDR3 nucleotides read TGTGCCAGCAGCGTCCCAGGGTACTCTGGAAACACCATATATTTT. Its protein is CASSVPGYSGNTIYF.

The V call is TRBV5-4, the J call TRBJ2-5; D remains ambiguous. This CDR3 spans 14 amino acids. Between the trimmed V and J ends, which lost 2 bases and 2 bases, there was a span of 10 bases. Germline lookup yields CDR1 SGHNT and CDR2 YYREEE (reference sequence). The CDR3 is CASSFYGAQETQYF. CDR3 DNA: TGTGCCAGCAGCTTTTACGGAGCGCAAGAGACCCAGTACTTC.

This rearrangement joins TRBV27 to TRBJ2-1; 8 bases fit TRBD2. This CDR3 spans 16 amino acids. In germline, CDR1 is MNHEY, CDR2 SMNVEV (reference sequence). V dropped 0 bases and J dropped 4; count of bases not matched to a gene: 5. CDR3 DNA: TGTGCCAGCAGTTTATCGGGCGGGAGGTCGTACAATGAGCAGTTCTTC. Translated, it gives CASSLSGGRSYNEQFF.

This chain connects TRBV4-1 to TRBJ1-5; 7 nucleotides match TRBD1. The V and J ends lost 4 bases and 4 bases, in that order; junction bases with no gene match: 7. In germline, CDR1 is MGHRA, CDR2 YSYEKL. This CDR3 has 15 residues. The CDR3 region is CASSRQGQPNQPQHF. The CDR3 nucleotides read TGCGCCAGCAGCCGCCAGGGACAGCCGAATCAGCCCCAGCATTTT.

J is TRBJ1-2 and V is TRBV15; D not certain. The CDR3 extends over 13 amino acids. Germline loops: CDR1 LNHNV, CDR2 YYDKDF (reference sequence). Trimming stripped 0 bases from V and 6 bases from J, with 8 bases between. The CDR3 DNA is TGTGCCACCAGCAGAGATCGGGGAGATGGCTACACCTTC. Its protein is CATSRDRGDGYTF.

The chain links TRBV14 to TRBJ2-3, with 7 bases that match TRBD1. Germline trimming cut 1 base from V and 2 bases from J; bases unmatched to any gene: 18. There are 20 residues in the CDR3. Germline values: CDR1 SGHDN, CDR2 FVKESK. CDR3 region: CASSQGQSYEGTVYTDTQYF. The CDR3 bases are TGTGCCAGCAGCCAAGGTCAAAGTTATGAAGGGACAGTGTACACAGATACGCAGTATTTT. The whole variable domain, filled in from reference TRBV14 and TRBJ2-3, reads EAGVTQFPSHSVIEKGQTVTLRCDPISGHDNLYWYRRVMGKEIKFLLHFVKESKQDESGMPNNRFLAERTGGTYSTLKVQPAELEDSGVYFCASSQGQSYEGTVYTDTQYFGPGTRLTVL.

The J gene is TRBJ2-5, the V gene TRBV6-4, with 11 bases that match TRBD1. Germline CDR1 is MRHNA and CDR2 is SNTAGT. There are 15 residues in the CDR3. The J segment lost 1 base and the V segment lost 5 bases, leaving 3 bases of the junction unmatched. CDR3 nucleotide sequence: TGTGCCAGCAGTCCCGGGACAGGGGGCCAAGAGACCCAGTACTTC. This codes for CASSPGTGGQETQYF.

The chain links TRBV7-2 to TRBJ2-7; D is uncertain. The ends were cut back, 2 bases at V and 3 bases at J, with 8 bases in the middle. The CDR3 is 13 residues long. The germline V gene encodes CDR1 SGHTA and CDR2 FQGNSA. CDR3 in amino acids: CASSLNRDYEQYF. The CDR3 DNA reads as TGTGCCAGCAGCTTAAACAGAGACTACGAGCAGTACTTC.

The J gene is TRBJ1-2, the V gene TRBV5-1; D gene ambiguous. CDR3 length equals 12 residues. The ends were cut back, 0 bases at V and 9 bases at J, with 9 bases in the middle. Germline CDR1 SGHRS, CDR2 YFSETQ. The CDR3 sequence: CASSLDSMSYTF. Here the CDR3 DNA reads TGCGCCAGCAGCTTGGATAGTATGAGCTACACCTTC.

The V call is TRBV28, the J call TRBJ2-7, with a possible D match to TRBD2 (5 bases). The CDR3 runs to 14 residues. Trimming took 10 bases from V and 1 from J, leaving 17 bases between them. Germline lookup yields CDR1 MDHEN and CDR2 SYDVKM. The CDR3 DNA reads as TGTGCCACCCGTAGAGGGATTTATTCCTACGAGCAGTACTTC. Translated: CATRRGIYSYEQYF.

This chain connects TRBV5-6 to TRBJ1-2, with TRBD1 matching 8 bases. The CDR3 has 16 amino acids. V trimming: 4 bases; J trimming: 7 bases; junction bases outside the gene matches: 15. Germline V gene sequence: CDR1 SGHDT, CDR2 YYEEEE. Here the CDR3 reads CASSGRPRGRVGGYTF. CDR3 bases: TGTGCCAGCAGCGGAAGACCCAGGGGGCGCGTAGGTGGCTACACCTTC.

This chain links TRBV28 with TRBJ2-1; 9 bases match TRBD1. V was pared by 2 bases and J by 5 bases, with 4 bases of the junction left unmatched. The germline V gene has CDR1 MDHEN and CDR2 SYDVKM. The CDR3 has 15 residues. The CDR3 DNA sequence: TGTGCCAGCAGTTTAGACAGGGGGTCCCACAATGAGCAGTTCTTC. This translates into CASSLDRGSHNEQFF.

This chain's CDR3 is CATTLGAGQWGTDTQYF. CDR3 DNA: TGTGCCACCACCCTAGGGGCCGGACAGTGGGGCACAGATACGCAGTATTTT. The rearrangement links TRBV15 to TRBJ2-3, with TRBD1 as a possible D gene (6 bases). V was trimmed by 7 bases and J by 1 base, leaving 21 bases between them. Looked up from germline, CDR1 is LNHNV and CDR2 is YYDKDF (reference sequence). The CDR3 has 17 amino acids.

V and J are TRBV7-2 and TRBJ1-2; D unclear. The V and J ends lost 5 bases and 6 bases respectively, with 13 bases between them. Per the germline V gene, CDR1 is SGHTA and CDR2 is FQGNSA. CDR3 length: 13 residues. This CDR3 is CASSPNYGDGYTF. For the CDR3, the DNA is TGTGCCAGCAGCCCTAACTACGGGGATGGCTACACCTTC.